This TCR beta chain was sequenced for a study of blood T cell repertoires in COVID-19 (dated by TCRdb to the early 2020s). In the study overall: Samples from collaborators originated in the United States, Italy and Spain and spanned both the acute and convalescent phases of COVID-19. Samples were obtained from the ongoing ImmuneRACE study (first 160 participants) and from approximately 1,200 subjects provided by 6 global collaborators. The prospective study material was composed of cDNA or gDNA derived from T cells, B-cell-depleted T cells, or PBMCs. The repertoires were made available in a free public database intended to serve as a resource for research on the immune response to SARS-CoV-2. Where available, HLA class I and class II types were obtained from metadata supplied by the sample provider rather than from assay-based typing. A de-identified subject ID, COVID-19 status, age in years and sex were almost always included in the sample metadata. Deeply sampled blood TCRbeta repertoires from subjects exposed to, actively infected with, or recovered from COVID-19 were included in the dataset.

Regarding this clone: What this receptor recognizes is not known. Base qualities are not provided; no much larger clone lies one nucleotide away.

Enrolling through a virtual design, the prospective study's participants ranged in age from roughly 18 to 95 years and lived across 20 to 30 United States geographic areas. In the prospective study, participants were assigned to cohorts based on the clinical history participants reported in a screening survey and a study questionnaire. Recovered participants in ImmuneRACE Cohort 3 were defined as having two consecutive negative NP/OP PCR tests, clearance from a healthcare professional, or resolution of symptoms. In the prospective study, whole blood, serum and a nasopharyngeal or oropharyngeal swab were collected from each participant by mobile phlebotomists. Participants in the prospective study had the option to provide additional blood draws and questionnaires over an approximately 2-month period. Before DNA extraction, prospective study blood samples were shipped either frozen or at room temperature.

The research as a whole found: Clinical and demographic metadata were provided uncurated, with the amount varying by source and participant.

After removal of 2 bases from V and 8 bases from J, the junction retains 7 bases not matched to a gene. CDR1 and CDR2, looked up from the germline V gene, are MNHNS and SASEGT. The CDR3, from cysteine to phenylalanine, totals 14 residues. Of all the DNA, just the CDR3 is kept, 42 bases in frame from base 1. TCRbeta CDR3 regions were amplified from genomic DNA using the immunoSEQ Assay, a bias-controlled multiplex PCR. The study's processing was this. The number of nucleated cells in each sample was estimated by amplification of reference gene primers within the assay. To quantify the absolute abundance of each unique TCRbeta CDR3 rearrangement, sequence reads were collapsed and filtered. For each sample, productive Simpson clonality was calculated by taking the square root of Simpson's diversity index across productive rearrangements. Here the immuneACCESS table is served through TCRdb, limited to in-frame sequences with V and J called. Missing clones are a known gap in these copies; in checked studies unresolved V genes cover under half, and the rest lacks a known reason. For V, J and clone size, that table is used; D and trimming come from the DNA. A total of about 130,000 clones appear in this sample, 83% of them only once. The leading ten clones occupy over 15% of the sample.

The sample consisted of PBMCs or T cells enriched from blood (not recorded which). The receptor comes from a man between 25 and 39 years old who had recovered from COVID-19. The sequence links TRBV6-1 to TRBJ1-2; 8 of the junction bases match TRBD1. The CDR3 here reads CASSEPGGAWGYTF. The bases read TGTGCCAGCAGTGAACCAGGGGGCGCTTGGGGCTACACCTTC.